These T cell receptor beta chains were read from a single sample in a study of blood T cell repertoires in COVID-19. The method was immunoSEQ multiplex PCR; TCRdb's version includes in-frame clones alone and lacks a portion of them. The sample has 200,000 or so clones, around 77% seen once. The sequenced sample was peripheral blood. These receptors were obtained from a man aged 55 to 70 with active or convalescent COVID-19. Each CDR3 is given with its conserved first and last residue. Each record gives: J gene, V gene, clone size, D gene, CDR3 protein, CDR3 DNA. A D gene is named only where the DNA matches it firmly. Clone sizes are given selectively: once, few, many, or a class where the clone is expanded.

>TRBJ1-5|TRBV19|-|-
CASSIDLFDQPQHF
TGTGCCAGTAGTATAGACCTATTTGATCAGCCCCAGCATTTT
>TRBJ2-2|TRBV4-3|-|TRBD2
CASSLYLAGGPHGELFF
TGCGCCAGCAGCCTGTACCTAGCGGGAGGGCCGCACGGGGAGCTGTTTTTT
>TRBJ2-2|TRBV29-1|-|-
CSVEGVDGLQGSLPGELFF
TGCAGCGTTGAAGGGGTGGATGGCCTTCAGGGTAGCTTGCCCGGGGAGCTGTTTTTT
>TRBJ2-7|TRBV2|-|TRBD1
CASSVFGQGYEQYF
TGTGCCAGCAGTGTCTTCGGACAGGGGTACGAGCAGTACTTC
>TRBJ1-2|TRBV19|-|-
CASSIEAANYGYTF
TGTGCCAGTAGTATAGAAGCGGCTAACTATGGCTACACCTTC
>TRBJ2-7|TRBV2|many|TRBD2
CASSVGGGYAGAGEQYF
TGTGCCAGCAGTGTTGGAGGAGGGTATGCGGGAGCGGGCGAGCAGTACTTC
>TRBJ1-2|TRBV19|-|-
CASSISTDRGGYTF
TGTGCCAGTAGTATTTCCACTGACAGAGGTGGCTACACCTTC
>TRBJ2-7|TRBV5-1|-|-
CASSLTSPPYEQYF
TGCGCCAGCAGCTTAACTTCGCCACCCTACGAGCAGTACTTC
>TRBJ1-5|TRBV4-1|-|TRBD1
CASSLQGVSNQPQHF
TGCGCCAGCAGCCTGCAGGGGGTCAGCAATCAGCCCCAGCATTTT
>TRBJ2-5|TRBV24-1|-|TRBD1
CATSDFGTGGAQYF
TGTGCCACCAGTGATTTCGGGACAGGAGGGGCCCAGTACTTC
>TRBJ1-2|TRBV12-3/TRBV12-4|-|TRBD1
CASSWGTGGGYTF
TGTGCCAGCAGTTGGGGGACAGGCGGAGGCTACACCTTC
>TRBJ2-3|TRBV18|-|-
CASSRGHNTDTQYF
TGTGCCAGCTCACGGGGACATAACACAGATACGCAGTATTTT
>TRBJ1-5|TRBV28|-|-
CASRPGVNQPQHF
TGTGCCAGCCGCCCGGGGGTCAATCAGCCCCAGCATTTT
>TRBJ2-1|TRBV19|-|-
CASSGGGPPKDEQFF
TGTGCCAGTAGTGGTGGGGGCCCTCCCAAGGATGAGCAGTTCTTC
>TRBJ1-2|TRBV15|-|-
CATSRDADSMNYGYTF
TGTGCCACCAGCAGAGATGCGGACTCTATGAACTATGGCTACACCTTC
>TRBJ2-7|TRBV6-6|-|TRBD1
CASSLGQGVRDEQYF
TGTGCCAGCAGTTTGGGACAGGGGGTTCGGGACGAGCAGTACTTC
>TRBJ2-1|TRBV19|once|TRBD2
CASKLAVHSYNEQFF
TGTGCCAGTAAACTAGCGGTCCACTCCTACAATGAGCAGTTCTTC
>TRBJ2-2|TRBV28|-|-
CASSLLFPAGATGELFF
TGTGCCAGCAGTTTATTATTCCCCGCGGGGGCCACCGGGGAGCTGTTTTTT
>TRBJ2-5|TRBV5-1|-|TRBD1
CASSLMGQGETQYF
TGCGCCAGCAGCTTGATGGGACAGGGGGAGACCCAGTACTTC
>TRBJ2-2|TRBV11-2|-|-
CASSPSTVGELFF
TGTGCCAGCAGCCCATCGACAGTCGGGGAGCTGTTTTTT
>TRBJ2-3|TRBV3-1/TRBV3-2|-|-
CASSEGLTTQYF
TGTGCCAGCAGCGAGGGACTGACTACGCAGTATTTT
>TRBJ1-6|TRBV19|few|-
CASSMEGYNSPLHF
TGTGCCAGTAGTATGGAGGGTTACAATTCACCCCTCCACTTT
>TRBJ2-5|TRBV5-5|-|-
CASSLAARQETQYF
TGTGCCAGCAGCTTGGCAGCGCGGCAAGAGACCCAGTACTTC
>TRBJ2-2|TRBV9|-|TRBD2
CASSVGTSGSNTGELFF
TGTGCCAGCAGCGTAGGAACTAGCGGGAGTAACACCGGGGAGCTGTTTTTT
>TRBJ1-2|TRBV19|-|-
CASSITGAPGDGYTF
TGTGCCAGTAGTATTACCGGGGCCCCAGGGGATGGCTACACCTTC
>TRBJ2-4|TRBV27|once|-
CASSQTLGRRVNIQYF
TGTGCCAGCAGTCAAACACTAGGGAGAAGGGTAAACATTCAGTACTTC